This TCR beta chain appears in the sequencing data of a study of technical replicates of blood from a few donors. Generated by immunoSEQ multiplex PCR, the TCRdb table keeps only in-frame clones and is missing some. The repertoire holds about 12,000 clones, just under 95% seen once, with 7.2% in the top ten. The CDR3 has 13 amino acids. Germline-derived CDR1 and CDR2 are MNHEY and SMNVEV (reference sequence). The germline V and J ends were trimmed by 0 bases and 5 bases, with 7 bases remaining between them. The chain joins TRBV27 to TRBJ2-5; D is unclear. The receptor's source is a human donor in good health. The sequenced sample consisted of PBMCs. CDR3 DNA sequence: TGTGCCAGCAGTTTATCCAGTCCGGAGACCCAGTACTTC. Its translation: CASSLSSPETQYF.